This T cell receptor (beta chain) comes out of a study of radiation and T cells in renal cell carcinoma. The CDR3 is 13 amino acids. Germline V gene lookup returns CDR1 SGHAT and CDR2 FQDESV (reference sequence). With 5 bases removed from V and 4 bases from J, the gap between germline ends came to 11 bases. Documented time point: blood 2 weeks post-SBRT. Treatment given: 15 Gy SBRT to primary tumor, nephrectomy 4 weeks later. Study conclusions and caveats: In blood, top tumor clones expanded by 2 weeks, shrinking by 4. Baseline intratumoral clonotype presence is unknown without pretreatment biopsies.

On this clone: Its target is unknown.

Clones were sequenced by immunoSEQ multiplex PCR, and TCRdb holds only the in-frame ones, with some missing. This table has 100,000 to 150,000 clones, about four fifths appearing once. Specimen: blood, collected from a patient whose treatment included radiotherapy and nephrectomy. The rearrangement uses TRBV11-1 and TRBJ2-5; D might be TRBD2 (5 bases). This clonotype originated in a man in his fifties or sixties with renal cell carcinoma. The CDR3 sequence: CASSRAAPETQYF. The CDR3 nucleotides are TGTGCCAGCAGCCGAGCGGCCCCAGAGACCCAGTACTTC.